This record concerns one T cell receptor beta chain sequence. The sample originates from a study of patients and donors after allogeneic stem cell transplantation. TCRdb called the RT-PCR reads again in MiXCR, with one record for every CDR3 protein. Of roughly 880,000 distinct CDR3 sequences in the sample, approximately 18% are singletons; the top ten hold around 6%. This CDR3 has 14 residues. V was pared by 2 bases and J by 4 bases, with 11 bases between. The germline CDR1 and CDR2 sequences are ENHRY and SYGVKD. Sequenced: blood, either unsorted or a sorted T cell fraction (not recorded which). V gene TRBV10-3 combines with J gene TRBJ1-1; D gene unclear. This receptor was identified in a human donor who was either an allogeneic HSCT recipient or a stem cell or donor lymphocyte infusion donor (not recorded which). It is not recorded whose cells these are; they may come from a transplant donor. The CDR3 DNA is TGTGCCATCAGTGAGGAAAGGGTGACCACTGAAGCTTTCTTT. Its translation is CAISEERVTTEAFF.